One and the same sample provided the 16 T cell receptor beta chains below, sequenced in a study of blood T cell repertoires in COVID-19. The data were produced by immunoSEQ multiplex PCR, yet TCRdb's version contains in-frame clones alone and is incomplete. The repertoire includes about 250,000 clones, approximately 91% of them detected once, and 2% to 2.5% sits in the top ten. The sample taken for sequencing was peripheral blood. Source of these receptors: a woman aged 40 to 49 who had recovered from COVID-19.

The chain is built from TRBV6-6 and TRBJ1-4; unclear D gene. Germline V gene lookup returns CDR1 MNHNY and CDR2 SVGAGI (reference sequence). The length of the CDR3 is 13 residues. V lost 5 bases and J 4 bases, leaving 8 bases between the germline ends. The CDR3 nucleotides read TGTGCCAGCAGTGGACGGGGTAATGAAAAACTGTTTTTT. As protein: CASSGRGNEKLFF.

The chain combines TRBV6-5 with TRBJ2-2, with 7 bases lining up with TRBD2. Germline CDR1 is MNHEY and CDR2 is SVGAGI. V was clipped by 5 bases and J by 2 bases; unmatched bases: 5. This CDR3 is 15 amino acids long. The CDR3 sequence: CASSTAGRNTGELFF. The CDR3 DNA follows: TGTGCCAGCAGTACAGCGGGGAGAAACACCGGGGAGCTGTTTTTT.

The CDR3 nucleotides read TGTGCCTGGGGGACAGGGGGCTTTCAAGAGACCCAGTACTTC. As protein: CAWGTGGFQETQYF. V usage is TRBV30 and J usage is TRBJ2-5, with 12 bases matching TRBD1. CDR1 and CDR2 (germline): GTSNPN, SVGIG (reference sequence). The V segment lost 5 bases and the J segment 2 bases; nucleotides outside the gene matches: 3. The CDR3 spans 14 residues.

The genes are TRBV5-5 and TRBJ1-2; 8 nucleotides align to TRBD1. This CDR3 comprises 13 residues. Germline V CDR1 and CDR2: SGHKS, YYEKEE (reference sequence). The ends lost 3 bases at V and 7 bases at J; junction bases unmatched: 5. The CDR3 DNA is TGTGCCAGCAGCTCGACGACAGGGGCTGGCTACACCTTC. This codes for CASSSTTGAGYTF.

The chain uses TRBV7-2 and TRBJ2-5, with 7 bases that match TRBD1. Unmatched junction bases numbered 7, after V lost 8 bases and J lost 4 bases. In germline, CDR1 is SGHTA, CDR2 FQGNSA. The CDR3 has 13 residues. CDR3 DNA sequence: TGTGCCAGCTCTTGGGACAGTACAGAGACCCAGTACTTC. Translation gives CASSWDSTETQYF. Together with reference TRBV7-2 and TRBJ2-5, the CDR3 gives the full variable domain: GAGVSQSPSNKVTEKGKDVELRCDPISGHTALYWYRQSLGQGLEFLIYFQGNSAPDKSGLPSDRFSAERTGGSVSTLTIQRTQQEDSAVYLCASSWDSTETQYFGPGTRLLVL.

CDR3 in DNA: TGTGCCAGCAGCCTAGGGACCAGGGGAAAATTTCAAAATGAGCAGTTCTTC. It translates to CASSLGTRGKFQNEQFF. This chain joins TRBV7-2 and TRBJ2-1; tentative D call: TRBD1 (6 bases). From germline, CDR1 is SGHTA and CDR2 FQGNSA. The CDR3 consists of 17 residues. The V end was cut by 5 bases, the J end by 7 bases, with 24 bases between.

The chain recombines TRBV28 with TRBJ1-3, with 7 bases fitting TRBD1. Trimming cost V 6 bases and J 4 bases; bases outside gene matches: 6. Germline CDR1 is MDHEN and CDR2 is SYDVKM. This CDR3 has 14 residues. The CDR3 sequence: CASRKPGQGNTIYF. The CDR3 DNA reads TGTGCCAGCAGAAAGCCGGGACAGGGAAACACCATATATTTT. The whole variable domain, filled in from reference TRBV28 and TRBJ1-3, reads DVKVTQSSRYLVKRTGEKVFLECVQDMDHENMFWYRQDPGLGLRLIYFSYDVKMKEKGDIPEGYSVSREKKERFSLILESASTNQTSMYLCASRKPGQGNTIYFGEGSWLTVV.

The rearrangement uses TRBV3-1 (or the pseudogene TRBV3-2) and TRBJ1-1; D gene unclear. This CDR3 is 12 amino acids long. V lost 4 bases to trimming and J lost 7 bases, with 10 bases between them. The germline V gene encodes CDR1 LGHDT and CDR2 YNNKEL (reference sequence). Here the CDR3 reads CASSLLYDEAFF. CDR3 bases: TGTGCCAGCAGCCTCCTCTACGATGAAGCTTTCTTT.

V and J are TRBV4-3 and TRBJ1-6; TRBD1 is a possible D gene (5 bases). The V end was cut by 0 bases, the J end by 4 bases, with 19 bases between. This CDR3 contains 19 residues. Looked up from germline, CDR1 is LGHNA and CDR2 is YSLEER. CDR3 bases: TGCGCCAGCAGCCAAGATCTTGATCGGGGGGATCTTTATAATTCACCCCTCCACTTT. This translates into CASSQDLDRGDLYNSPLHF.

This clone showed up just a few times. The rearrangement uses TRBV6-2 or TRBV6-3 and TRBJ2-7; possible D gene TRBD2, 6 bases. The CDR3 consists of 15 residues. V shed 3 bases and J shed 2 bases, with 14 bases lying between them. Germline-derived CDR1 and CDR2 are MNHEY and SVGEGT. CDR3 protein: CASSYHRDLTYEQYF. CDR3 DNA sequence: TGTGCCAGCAGTTATCACCGGGACTTGACCTACGAGCAGTACTTC.

This chain joins TRBV9 and TRBJ2-3; 9 bases match TRBD1. The junction had 4 bases not matched to a gene; V was cut back by 3 bases and J by 5 bases. The CDR3 is made up of 14 amino acids. Germline CDR1 and CDR2: SGDLS and YYNGEE. Here the CDR3 DNA reads TGTGCCAGCAGCGCAGACAGGGGGGTAGATACGCAGTATTTT. Translation: CASSADRGVDTQYF.

V gene TRBV4-1 combines with J gene TRBJ2-5; TRBD2 aligns across 10 bases. Trimming took 6 bases from V and 5 from J; bases not matched to a gene: 6. Germline loops: CDR1 MGHRA, CDR2 YSYEKL. CDR3 length: 14 residues. The CDR3 spells CASRPGLASETQYF. The DNA for the CDR3 is TGCGCCAGCAGACCGGGACTAGCGTCGGAGACCCAGTACTTC.

This chain links TRBV29-1 with TRBJ2-2; D is unclear. From germline, CDR1 is SQVTM and CDR2 ANQGSEA. Deletions cut 5 bases from V and 4 bases from J, with 11 bases between. The CDR3 contains 13 residues. CDR3 nucleotides: TGCAGCGTTTTCAGTCCTGGCACCGGGGAGCTGTTTTTT. It yields the protein CSVFSPGTGELFF.

The rearrangement uses TRBV6-5 and TRBJ2-5; 10 bases align to TRBD1. The J segment lost 5 bases and the V segment lost 4 bases, leaving 7 bases of the junction unmatched. Germline CDR1 reads MNHEY; CDR2 reads SVGAGI. CDR3 length: 15 amino acids. CDR3 amino acids: CASSWRDRGSETQYF. CDR3 nucleotides: TGTGCCAGCAGTTGGAGGGACAGGGGTTCGGAGACCCAGTACTTC.

A note on this clone: Other DNA sequences in the same sample also yield this CDR3. The V call is TRBV7-3, the J call TRBJ2-2; maybe TRBD2 (6 bases). From germline, CDR1 is SGHTA and CDR2 FQGTGA. This CDR3 has 16 amino acids. Deletions cut 1 base from V and 1 base from J, with 10 bases between. CDR3: CASSLMGGRNTGELFF. The DNA of the CDR3 is TGTGCCAGCAGCTTAATGGGGGGTCGGAACACCGGGGAGCTGTTTTTT.

The V and J genes are TRBV7-9 and TRBJ2-7; D unclear. The CDR3 covers 14 residues. CDR1 is SEHNR, CDR2 FQNEAQ, per germline (reference sequence). Trimming pared 4 bases from V and 3 bases from J, leaving 13 bases between. The CDR3 loop is CASSSFGSSYEQYF. The CDR3 DNA reads as TGTGCCAGCAGCTCGTTCGGGTCCAGCTACGAGCAGTACTTC.